This TCR beta chain was documented in a study of shared clonotypes between healthy human individuals. Assay: immunoSEQ multiplex PCR; the TCRdb copy retains only in-frame clones and omits some. The data hold a few million clones, with approximately 95% observed a single time. The CDR3 loop spans 8 amino acids. Germline V gives CDR1 MDHEN, CDR2 SYDVKM. The ends were cut back, 6 bases at V and 11 bases at J, with 3 bases in the middle. The table lists this clone with a count of one. The sequenced sample consisted of naive CD4+ T cells sorted from blood. Noted subset: CD45RA+ positively selected. This receptor was identified in a man between 18 and 35 years old in good health. V is TRBV28 and J is TRBJ2-3, with D unclear. The CDR3 spells CASRGQYF. The CDR3 DNA reads TGTGCCAGCAGGGGGCAGTATTTT.